The 9 T cell receptor beta chains presented below share a single source sample, sequenced in a study of Ad26.COV2.S vaccination and SARS-CoV-2 variants. Specified treatment: 19 received Ad26.COV2.S at low or high dose, single or two shots; several received placebo; per-sample allocation not given. It was on day 63 after the first vaccine or placebo injection that samples were taken. Measured with immunoSEQ multiplex PCR; TCRdb has only the in-frame clones, and not every one. The sample has approximately 300,000 clones, around 84% seen once. The material was peripheral blood, obtained in a trial of Ad26.COV2.S vaccine versus placebo. These receptors all come from a person between 18 and 65 years old who received the Ad26.COV2.S COVID-19 vaccine or a placebo.

The CDR3 reads CASRSGTGGNEQYF. The CDR3 DNA reads as TGCGCCAGCAGGTCCGGGACAGGGGGGAACGAGCAGTACTTC. The chain combines TRBV10-2 with TRBJ2-7; TRBD1 aligns across 11 bases. This CDR3 is built from 14 residues. Trimming at V came to 6 bases and at J to 5 bases, leaving 6 bases not matched to a gene. CDR1 and CDR2 from the germline V gene are WSHSY and SAAADI.

V is TRBV18 and J is TRBJ1-1; no firm D call. This CDR3 has 12 residues. V lost 3 bases and J 2 bases, leaving 4 bases between the germline ends. CDR1 is KGHSH and CDR2 is LQKENI in the germline V gene. CDR3 loop: CASSPRNTEAFF. Here the CDR3 DNA reads TGTGCCAGCTCACCCCGAAACACTGAAGCTTTCTTT.

The chain recombines TRBV3-1 (or the pseudogene TRBV3-2) with TRBJ2-5, with 10 bases aligning to TRBD2. Germline CDR1 reads LGHDT; CDR2 reads YNNKEL (reference sequence). The CDR3 runs 14 residues. J gave up 5 bases and V 3 bases, and 3 bases lay outside the gene matches. CDR3 nucleotide sequence: TGTGCCAGCAGCCATCTGACTAGCGGGGAGACCCAGTACTTC. Translating gives CASSHLTSGETQYF.

J is TRBJ2-5 and V is TRBV5-1, with 10 bases aligning to TRBD1. V shed 3 bases and J 4 bases; nucleotides not matched to a gene: 6. The CDR3 is made up of 15 amino acids. Germline CDR1 is SGHRS and CDR2 is YFSETQ. This CDR3 is CASSSTGGEGETQYF. The CDR3, as DNA: TGCGCCAGCAGCTCGACAGGGGGCGAAGGAGAGACCCAGTACTTC.

The V call is TRBV6-5, the J call TRBJ1-6; D gene ambiguous. The CDR3 extends over 14 amino acids. Germline assignment: CDR1 MNHEY and CDR2 SVGAGI. Trimming took 7 bases from V and 7 from J, leaving 14 bases between them. CDR3 in amino acids: CASNRAETNSPLHF. CDR3 nucleotide sequence: TGTGCCAGCAATCGGGCAGAAACAAATTCACCCCTCCACTTT.

This clone has a single count. This rearrangement joins TRBV29-1 to TRBJ2-5; D uncertain. Deletions cut 6 bases from V and 2 bases from J, with 7 bases between. This CDR3 is 11 amino acids long. CDR1 and CDR2 from the germline V gene are SQVTM and ANQGSEA. The CDR3 nucleotides are TGCAGCGTAAACACACAAGAGACCCAGTACTTC. This translates into CSVNTQETQYF.

This chain connects TRBV15 to TRBJ2-1, with 7 positions matching TRBD2. This CDR3 is built from 15 residues. V was clipped by 3 bases and J by 9 bases; unmatched bases: 11. Germline V CDR1 and CDR2: LNHNV, YYDKDF (reference sequence). The CDR3 DNA follows: TGTGCCACCAGCAGGAACCCCTCGACTAGCTCTGAGCAGTTCTTC. Residues: CATSRNPSTSSEQFF.

The V gene is TRBV24-1, the J gene TRBJ2-2; D assignment may be TRBD1 or TRBD2 (5 bases each). Germline V gene sequence: CDR1 KGHDR, CDR2 SFDVKD. V dropped 3 bases and J dropped 7 bases, with 8 bases sitting between them. The CDR3 spans 13 residues. In nucleotides, the CDR3 is TGTGCCACCAGTGATCGGGACGGCGGGGAGCTGTTTTTT. It yields the protein CATSDRDGGELFF.

The V gene is TRBV9, the J gene TRBJ2-5, with D perhaps TRBD2 (6 bases). CDR1 is SGDLS, CDR2 YYNGEE, per germline. V lost 0 bases and J 5 bases, leaving 11 bases between the germline ends. The CDR3 loop spans 14 amino acids. This CDR3 reads CASSVGPGRETQYF. CDR3 DNA: TGTGCCAGCAGCGTAGGCCCAGGGAGGGAGACCCAGTACTTC.